A single sample gave rise to the 32 T cell receptor beta chains below, sequenced in a study of T-cell reconstitution after alpha-beta-depleted transplantation in children. Construction of the TCRbeta library involved unique molecular identifiers. TCRdb re-analysed the PCR reads in MiXCR, keeping a single row per CDR3 protein. The table lists 250,000 to 350,000 distinct CDR3 sequences, nearly 10% of them singletons. The sequencing here drew on PBMCs from the stem cell graft donor, taken from the stem cell graft. These TCRs come from a human donor who donated a stem cell graft to a child with SCID.

This clonotype has only a few counts. The chain recombines TRBV12-3 or TRBV12-4 with TRBJ2-1; maybe TRBD1 (6 bases). Trimming shortened V by 5 bases and J by 0 bases, and 8 bases separated the two germline ends. The CDR3 covers 14 residues. The CDR3 DNA reads TGTGCCAGCAGTCAGGGGTTCTCCTACAATGAGCAGTTCTTC. Translating it yields CASSQGFSYNEQFF.

This clonotype was counted many times. This sequence joins TRBV5-1 and TRBJ2-1; D might be TRBD1 (6 bases). Germline CDR1 SGHRS, CDR2 YFSETQ. The CDR3 length is 13 residues. Trimming removed 0 bases from V and 6 bases from J, with 7 bases in between. CDR3 loop: CASSLDRVNEQFF. The CDR3 coding sequence is TGCGCCAGCAGCTTGGACAGGGTCAATGAGCAGTTCTTC.

The rearrangement links TRBV7-9 to TRBJ2-6; D is undetermined. This CDR3 has 17 residues. V lost 3 bases and J lost 2, with 14 bases in between. Germline CDR1 and CDR2: SEHNR and FQNEAQ (reference sequence). The CDR3 is CASSFKGSRPGANVLTF. In nucleotides, the CDR3 is TGTGCCAGCAGCTTTAAGGGCTCTAGGCCTGGGGCCAACGTCCTGACTTTC.

This clonotype was counted at least ten times. The gene calls are TRBV10-1 and TRBJ2-2, with 12 bases fitting TRBD2. CDR3 length: 16 amino acids. Germline trimming cut 5 bases from V and 3 bases from J; bases unmatched to any gene: 4. Looked up from germline, CDR1 is WNHNN and CDR2 is SYGVQD (reference sequence). For the CDR3, the DNA is TGCGCCAGCAGTACTAGGACTAGCGGGGACACCGGGGAGCTGTTTTTT. It specifies CASSTRTSGDTGELFF.

The chain links TRBV29-1 to TRBJ2-2; either TRBD1 or TRBD2 may supply D (6 bases each). The length of the CDR3 is 14 residues. The germline gives CDR1 SQVTM, CDR2 ANQGSEA. With 6 bases removed from V and 7 bases from J, the gap between germline ends came to 18 bases. The chain's CDR3 is CSVGLGGISGELFF. Here the CDR3 DNA reads TGCAGCGTCGGGTTAGGGGGGATTAGCGGGGAGCTGTTTTTT.

The chain links TRBV6-5 to TRBJ1-1; D unresolved. Trimming left V 6 bases short and J 2 bases short, with 10 bases between. The germline V gene encodes CDR1 MNHEY and CDR2 SVGAGI. The CDR3 loop spans 13 amino acids. The CDR3 sequence is CASSRVTNTEAFF. Here the CDR3 DNA reads TGTGCCAGCAGCCGGGTTACTAACACTGAAGCTTTCTTT.

This clonotype occurred many times. The germline gene is not matched at one end of the junction; a read error may be the cause. The rearrangement joins TRBV12-3 or TRBV12-4 to TRBJ2-4, with D tentatively TRBD1 or TRBD2 (5 bases each). CDR3 length: 14 residues. CDR3: CASRGEWYPRDLLF. DNA of the CDR3: TGTGCCAGCAGGGGAGAGTGGTACCCCCGGGACCTACTCTTC.

This clonotype was picked up many times. The chain joins TRBV10-2 to TRBJ2-2; no clear D gene. Trimming cost V 8 bases and J 4 bases, with 11 bases left between them. Germline values: CDR1 WSHSY, CDR2 SAAADI. CDR3 size: 13 residues. The CDR3 spells CASYEIGTGELFF. The CDR3 DNA is TGCGCCAGCTATGAGATAGGCACCGGGGAGCTGTTTTTT.

The chain employs TRBV4-1 and TRBJ2-5; D is possibly TRBD2 (7 bases). V gave up 1 base and J gave up 10 bases, with 16 bases separating them. The CDR3 runs to 14 residues. CDR1 and CDR2 from the germline V gene are MGHRA and YSYEKL. CDR3 sequence reads: CASSQVLGGGDQYF. CDR3 nucleotide sequence: TGCGCCAGCAGCCAAGTCTTAGGCGGGGGCGACCAGTACTTC.

There are a few counts of this clonotype. The chain has TRBV10-3 and TRBJ2-7, with D uncertain. Trimming pared 0 bases from V and 9 bases from J, leaving 15 bases between. CDR1 is ENHRY, CDR2 SYGVKD, per germline. The CDR3 loop spans 14 amino acids. The CDR3 reads CAISESFSTGGQYF. CDR3 bases: TGTGCCATCAGTGAGTCCTTCTCCACGGGCGGGCAGTACTTC.

This clonotype has only a few counts. The chain joins TRBV5-1 to TRBJ2-7; 7 positions match TRBD1. V was pared by 4 bases and J by 6 bases, with 10 bases of the junction left unmatched. Per germline, CDR1 SGHRS and CDR2 YFSETQ. CDR3 size: 14 residues. DNA of the CDR3: TGCGCCAGCAGCACGGGACAGACCCTGGGCGAGCAGTACTTC. Protein product: CASSTGQTLGEQYF.

The chain has TRBV7-9 and TRBJ1-1, with unresolved D. The CDR3 extends over 13 amino acids. From germline, CDR1 is SEHNR and CDR2 FQNEAQ (reference sequence). V lost 4 bases and J lost 0, with 6 bases in between. The CDR3 sequence is CASSWDLNTEAFF. The CDR3 DNA sequence: TGTGCCAGCAGCTGGGATTTGAACACTGAAGCTTTCTTT.

The rearrangement joins TRBV27 to TRBJ2-7; 7 positions match TRBD1. The CDR3 length is 12 residues. Germline V gives CDR1 MNHEY, CDR2 SMNVEV (reference sequence). Unmatched junction bases numbered 3, after V lost 4 bases and J lost 6 bases. CDR3 nucleotide sequence: TGTGCCAGCAGTTCCCACAGGGGCGAGCAGTACTTC. It is translated as CASSSHRGEQYF.

The chain links TRBV12-3 or TRBV12-4 to TRBJ1-4; 8 positions agree with TRBD1. The CDR3 covers 15 residues. V was pared by 6 bases and J by 7 bases, with 10 bases of the junction left unmatched. Here the CDR3 DNA reads TGTGCCAGCAGCCCTGGGACAGGCGGGAGTGAAAAACTGTTTTTT. This codes for CASSPGTGGSEKLFF.

Only a few counts were recorded for this clonotype. The J gene is TRBJ1-1, the V gene TRBV5-1; weak D call: TRBD1 (5 bases). V was shortened by 1 base and J by 7 bases, with 17 bases between the two germline ends. Germline loops: CDR1 SGHRS, CDR2 YFSETQ. The CDR3 loop spans 15 amino acids. CDR3 sequence reads: CASSLFGTVDNEAFF. The DNA of the CDR3 is TGCGCCAGCAGCTTGTTCGGGACGGTGGATAATGAAGCTTTCTTT. Filled out from reference TRBV5-1 and TRBJ1-1, the complete variable domain reads KAGVTQTPRYLIKTRGQQVTLSCSPISGHRSVSWYQQTPGQGLQFLFEYFSETQRNKGNFPGRFSGRQFSNSRSEMNVSTLELGDSALYLCASSLFGTVDNEAFFGQGTRLTVV.

The rearrangement joins TRBV6-1 to TRBJ2-7; 13 nucleotides align to TRBD2. J lost 8 bases, V lost 8 bases, and 6 bases had no gene match. This CDR3 is 13 amino acids long. The germline CDR1 and CDR2 sequences are MNHNS and SASEGT. CDR3 sequence (DNA): TGTGCCAGCCGAGGACTAGCGGGGGTACAGCAGTACTTC. Its protein product is CASRGLAGVQQYF.

The rearrangement links TRBV5-1 to TRBJ2-7, with 10 bases identical to TRBD1. V gave up 5 bases and J gave up 1 base; unmatched junction bases: 9. CDR1 is SGHRS, CDR2 YFSETQ, per germline. The CDR3 length is 16 residues. CDR3 amino acids: CASSPVTGGASYEQYF. The DNA for the CDR3 is TGCGCCAGCAGTCCGGTGACAGGGGGCGCTTCCTACGAGCAGTACTTC.

The chain is built from TRBV5-6 and TRBJ1-1; D is uncertain. Germline lookup yields CDR1 SGHDT and CDR2 YYEEEE. V shed 4 bases and J shed 6 bases, with 16 bases lying between them. The CDR3 loop spans 14 amino acids. The chain's CDR3 is CASSRGLVGAEAFF. The CDR3 DNA is TGTGCCAGCAGCCGCGGGCTCGTCGGCGCTGAAGCTTTCTTT.

This clonotype was counted only a few times. The chain couples TRBV27 to TRBJ2-3; D call uncertain. Germline V gene lookup returns CDR1 MNHEY and CDR2 SMNVEV (reference sequence). Trimming removed 8 bases from V and 2 bases from J, with 5 bases in between. The CDR3 contains 11 residues. The CDR3 loop is CASGFTDTQYF. The CDR3, as DNA: TGTGCCAGCGGCTTCACAGATACGCAGTATTTT.

This clonotype was seen more than once but under ten times. The CDR3 here is CASKITGGGNTEAFF. In nucleotides, the CDR3 is TGTGCCAGTAAAATAACAGGGGGCGGGAACACTGAAGCTTTCTTT. This chain links TRBV12-3 or TRBV12-4 with TRBJ1-1; 9 bases agree with TRBD1. V shed 9 bases and J 1 base; nucleotides not matched to a gene: 9. There are 15 residues in the CDR3.

In its sample, this clonotype was seen a few times. The V and J genes are TRBV12-3 or TRBV12-4 and TRBJ2-2, with a weak D call TRBD1 (7 bases). This CDR3 spans 16 amino acids. The ends were cut back, 6 bases at V and 0 bases at J, with 14 bases in the middle. This chain's CDR3 is CASSHQGGTNTGELFF. In nucleotides, the CDR3 is TGTGCCAGCAGCCACCAGGGGGGTACGAACACCGGGGAGCTGTTTTTT.

In this sample, this clonotype turned up a few times. The chain combines TRBV29-1 with TRBJ1-1, with 7 bases matching TRBD1. The germline gives CDR1 SQVTM, CDR2 ANQGSEA. The trim removed 5 bases at V and 4 bases at J, leaving 10 bases unmatched. The CDR3 runs to 14 residues. CDR3 in amino acids: CSVPAGGTLTEAFF. The CDR3 DNA follows: TGCAGCGTTCCGGCAGGGGGGACCCTCACTGAAGCTTTCTTT. Variable domain in full (rest from reference TRBV29-1 and TRBJ1-1): SAVISQKPSRDICQRGTSLTIQCQVDSQVTMMFWYRQQPGQSLTLIATANQGSEATYESGFVIDKFPISRPNLTFSTLTVSNMSPEDSSIYLCSVPAGGTLTEAFFGQGTRLTVV.

This clonotype was picked up many times. V gene TRBV5-1 combines with J gene TRBJ1-1; tentative D call: TRBD1 (5 bases). Looked up from germline, CDR1 is SGHRS and CDR2 is YFSETQ. V dropped 4 bases and J dropped 5 bases, with 15 bases sitting between them. This CDR3 is 14 amino acids long. The CDR3 is CASSSAGPRTEAFF. The CDR3 DNA follows: TGCGCCAGCAGCAGCGCAGGGCCTCGGACTGAAGCTTTCTTT.

V and J are TRBV5-1 and TRBJ1-1, with D maybe TRBD1 (6 bases). The V end lost 4 bases, the J end lost 7 bases, and 14 bases lay between the germline ends. Germline V CDR1 and CDR2: SGHRS, YFSETQ. This CDR3 has 13 amino acids. The chain's CDR3 is CASSEGGLGEAFF. The CDR3 nucleotides are TGCGCCAGCAGCGAGGGGGGACTCGGTGAAGCTTTCTTT.

This clonotype was seen a handful of times. CDR3 sequence reads: CSATWGGDNSPLHF. The CDR3 region has the DNA TGCAGTGCTACCTGGGGGGGCGACAATTCACCCCTCCACTTT. The chain uses TRBV20-1 and TRBJ1-6, with D perhaps TRBD1 (6 bases). CDR1 DFQATT and CDR2 SNEGSKA come from the germline V gene (reference sequence). This CDR3 has 14 residues. V lost 4 bases and J lost 7, with 14 bases in between.

The CDR3 DNA reads as TGTGCCAGCTCACAGGGGTTTGGTAATCAGCCCCAGCATTTT. Protein product: CASSQGFGNQPQHF. The chain joins TRBV18 to TRBJ1-5; D is perhaps TRBD1 (5 bases). Germline V gene sequence: CDR1 KGHSH, CDR2 LQKENI. CDR3 length equals 14 residues. Trimming took 4 bases from V and 4 from J, leaving 11 bases between them.

This clonotype was seen a few times. The rearrangement links TRBV9 to TRBJ2-7, with TRBD1 identical over 7 bases. The CDR3 consists of 14 residues. V lost 3 bases to trimming and J lost 0 bases; unmatched junction nucleotides: 3. The germline gives CDR1 SGDLS, CDR2 YYNGEE. The CDR3 DNA follows: TGTGCCAGCAGCGCGACAGGGATCTCCTACGAGCAGTACTTC. This sequence encodes CASSATGISYEQYF.

The V gene is TRBV2, the J gene TRBJ2-7; 7 positions match TRBD2. With 3 bases clipped from V and 0 bases from J, the junction kept 5 bases outside the gene matches. Germline loops: CDR1 SNHLY, CDR2 FYNNEI. CDR3 length: 15 amino acids. CDR3: CASSEGEGGSYEQYF. CDR3 nucleotide sequence: TGTGCCAGCAGTGAGGGGGAGGGTGGCTCCTACGAGCAGTACTTC. Full variable domain (remainder filled in from reference TRBV2 and TRBJ2-7): EPEVTQTPSHQVTQMGQEVILRCVPISNHLYFYWYRQILGQKVEFLVSFYNNEISEKSEIFDDQFSVERPDGSNFTLKIRSTKLEDSAMYFCASSEGEGGSYEQYFGPGTRLTVT.

This clonotype has a handful of counts. The gene calls are TRBV7-2 and TRBJ2-1; D possibly corresponds to TRBD1 (6 bases). The CDR3 spans 14 residues. Germline V gene data show CDR1 as SGHTA and CDR2 as FQGNSA. V shed 0 bases and J shed 5 bases, with 8 bases lying between them. CDR3 bases: TGTGCCAGCAGCTTAGCCTGGACAGACAATGAGCAGTTCTTC. Its translation is CASSLAWTDNEQFF. Drawing the rest from reference TRBV7-2 and TRBJ2-1, the complete variable domain is GAGVSQSPSNKVTEKGKDVELRCDPISGHTALYWYRQSLGQGLEFLIYFQGNSAPDKSGLPSDRFSAERTGGSVSTLTIQRTQQEDSAVYLCASSLAWTDNEQFFGPGTRLTVL.

This clonotype showed up just a few times. The chain is built from TRBV6-6 and TRBJ1-2, with 7 bases identical to TRBD1. The V segment lost 11 bases and the J segment 7 bases; nucleotides outside the gene matches: 10. Germline V lookup: CDR1 MNHNY, CDR2 SVGAGI (reference sequence). CDR3 length equals 12 residues. The CDR3 loop is CAGYRGSGGYTF. The CDR3 nucleotides read TGTGCCGGTTACAGGGGTAGTGGTGGCTACACCTTC.

The J gene is TRBJ2-7, the V gene TRBV3-1; no definite D call. V lost 1 base and J 5 bases, leaving 12 bases between the germline ends. Germline lookup yields CDR1 LGHDT and CDR2 YNNKEL (reference sequence). This CDR3 is 14 amino acids long. The CDR3 region has the DNA TGTGCCAGCAGCCAAGGACTTATTATCGACGAGCAGTACTTC. This gives the protein CASSQGLIIDEQYF.

The gene calls are TRBV7-9 and TRBJ2-3, with a weak D call TRBD1 (5 bases). The CDR3 is made up of 13 amino acids. The V end lost 10 bases, the J end lost 4 bases, and 15 bases lay between the germline ends. From germline, CDR1 is SEHNR and CDR2 FQNEAQ (reference sequence). The CDR3 DNA follows: TGTGCCACCCTCAGGGTGGGTTCAGATACGCAGTATTTT. Encoded protein: CATLRVGSDTQYF. Based on the CDR3 plus reference TRBV7-9 and TRBJ2-3, the full variable domain is DTGVSQNPRHKITKRGQNVTFRCDPISEHNRLYWYRQTLGQGPEFLTYFQNEAQLEKSRLLSDRFSAERPKGSFSTLEIQRTEQGDSAMYLCATLRVGSDTQYFGPGTRLTVL.